The following is a T cell receptor (beta chain) sequence with its context. This sample stems from a study of monozygotic twins with inflammatory bowel disease. The V gene's germline CDR1 is SEHNR and CDR2 FQNEAQ (reference sequence). The CDR3 has 15 amino acids. In eight separate reactions per sample, cDNA was generated. For both chains, the TCRalpha and TCRbeta cDNA went through two nested PCRs of roughly 15 and 9 cycles. TCRdb derives one entry per CDR3 protein from the 5' RACE reads, leaving out DNA. Its listing shows just over 300,000 distinct CDR3 sequences. The TCR comes from a human donor with ulcerative colitis or Crohn's disease, or a healthy co-twin of an affected twin (not recorded which). The J gene is TRBJ1-2, the V gene TRBV7-9; TCRdb gives TRBD1 as the D gene, but with no DNA this cannot be confirmed. Sequenced sample: blood. The CDR3 loop reads CASSIPGQGRFGYTF.